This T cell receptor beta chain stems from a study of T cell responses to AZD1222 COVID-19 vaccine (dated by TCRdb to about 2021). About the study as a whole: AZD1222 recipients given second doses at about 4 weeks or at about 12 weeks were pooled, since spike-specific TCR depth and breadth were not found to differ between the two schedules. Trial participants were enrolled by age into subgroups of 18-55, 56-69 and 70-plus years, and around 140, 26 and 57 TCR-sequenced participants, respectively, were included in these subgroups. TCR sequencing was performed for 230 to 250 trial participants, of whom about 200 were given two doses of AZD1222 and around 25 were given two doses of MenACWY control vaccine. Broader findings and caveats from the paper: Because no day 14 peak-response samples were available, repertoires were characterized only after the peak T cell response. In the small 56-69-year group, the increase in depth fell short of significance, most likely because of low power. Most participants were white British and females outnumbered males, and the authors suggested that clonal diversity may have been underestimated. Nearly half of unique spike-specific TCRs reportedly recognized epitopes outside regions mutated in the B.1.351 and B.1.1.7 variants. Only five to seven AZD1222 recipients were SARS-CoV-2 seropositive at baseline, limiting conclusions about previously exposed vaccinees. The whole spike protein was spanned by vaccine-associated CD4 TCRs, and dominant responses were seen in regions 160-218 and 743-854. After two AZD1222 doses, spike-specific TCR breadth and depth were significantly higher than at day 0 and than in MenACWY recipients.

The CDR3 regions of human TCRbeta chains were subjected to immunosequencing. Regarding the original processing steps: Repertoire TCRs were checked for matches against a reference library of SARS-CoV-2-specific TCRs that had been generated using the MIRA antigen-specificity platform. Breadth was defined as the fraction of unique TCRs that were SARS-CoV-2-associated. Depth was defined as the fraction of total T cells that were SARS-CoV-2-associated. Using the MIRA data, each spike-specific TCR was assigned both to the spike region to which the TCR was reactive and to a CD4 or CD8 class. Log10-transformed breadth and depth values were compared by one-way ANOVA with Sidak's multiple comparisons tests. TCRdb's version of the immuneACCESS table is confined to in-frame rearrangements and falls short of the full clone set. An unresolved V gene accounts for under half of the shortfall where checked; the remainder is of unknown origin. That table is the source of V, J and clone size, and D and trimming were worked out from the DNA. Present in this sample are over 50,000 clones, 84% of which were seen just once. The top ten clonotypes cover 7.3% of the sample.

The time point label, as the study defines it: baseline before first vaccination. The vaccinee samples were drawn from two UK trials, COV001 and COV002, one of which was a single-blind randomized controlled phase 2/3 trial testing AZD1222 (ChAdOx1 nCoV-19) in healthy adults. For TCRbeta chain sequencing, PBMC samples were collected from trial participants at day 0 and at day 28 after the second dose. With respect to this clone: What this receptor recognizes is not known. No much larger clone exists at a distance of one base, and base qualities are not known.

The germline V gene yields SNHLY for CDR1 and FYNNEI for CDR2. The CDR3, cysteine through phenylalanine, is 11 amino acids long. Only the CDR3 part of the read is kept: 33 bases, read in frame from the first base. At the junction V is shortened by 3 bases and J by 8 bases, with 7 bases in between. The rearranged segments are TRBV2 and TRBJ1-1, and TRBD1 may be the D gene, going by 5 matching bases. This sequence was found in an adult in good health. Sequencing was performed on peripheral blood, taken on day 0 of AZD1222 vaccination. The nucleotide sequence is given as TGTGCCAGCAGTGATCGGGGGGAAGCTTTCTTT. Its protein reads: CASSDRGEAFF.